What follows is one T cell receptor (beta chain) and its context. This sample is drawn from a study of T cells in Graves' hyperthyroidism and ophthalmopathy. Each 10 ml fresh peripheral blood draw supplied the PBMCs. The TCR beta CDR3 regions underwent amplification using RNA transcripts as the source. A first-round RT-PCR of the TCR CDR3 used the HTBI primer set. Via MiXCR, TCRdb re-called the multiplex PCR reads, giving one row per CDR3 protein. The data hold approximately 870,000 distinct CDR3 sequences, with about 38% observed a single time. The source is a man between 18 and 29 years old with Graves' hyperthyroidism. Sequencing input: blood.

CDR3 DNA sequence: TGTGCCAGCAGTTACACGGACCAGCTGGGCGAGCAGTACTTC. This codes for CASSYTDQLGEQYF. The V call is TRBV6-5, the J call TRBJ2-7; D call uncertain. Germline CDR1 MNHEY, CDR2 SVGAGI. This CDR3 region has 14 residues. The ends were cut back, 2 bases at V and 6 bases at J, with 14 bases in the middle.